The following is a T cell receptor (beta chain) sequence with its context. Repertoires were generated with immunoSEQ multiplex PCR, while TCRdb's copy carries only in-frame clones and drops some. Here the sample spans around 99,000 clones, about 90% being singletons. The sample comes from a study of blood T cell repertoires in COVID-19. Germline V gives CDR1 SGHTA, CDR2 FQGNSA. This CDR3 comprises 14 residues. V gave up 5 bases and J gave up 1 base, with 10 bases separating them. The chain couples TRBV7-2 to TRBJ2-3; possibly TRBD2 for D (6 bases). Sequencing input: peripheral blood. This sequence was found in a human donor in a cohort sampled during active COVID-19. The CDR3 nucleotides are TGTGCCAGCAGCCGGGACTTCGGCACAGATACGCAGTATTTT. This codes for CASSRDFGTDTQYF.